The rows below give T cell receptor beta chains drawn from one sample of a study of shared clonotypes between healthy human individuals. Profiled with immunoSEQ multiplex PCR; TCRdb holds only in-frame clones, not every one. The table has 2 million to 2.5 million clones, around 93% seen once. Sequenced input: naive CD4+ T cells from PBMCs. The receptors shown here come from a man between 18 and 35 years old in good health. Some clones in this sample may be carry-over from other donors' samples. Each CDR3 is given with its conserved first and last residue.

>TRBV7-9|TRBJ2-3
CASGGQGLGTDTQYF
>TRBV19|TRBJ2-3
CASSISGAGDTQYF
>TRBV5-1|TRBJ2-3
CASSQGVATDTQYF
>TRBV6-1|TRBJ1-2
CASSEGGRGYGYTF
>TRBV25-1|TRBJ1-4
CASSDSTFGRKNEKLFF
>TRBV18|TRBJ2-5
CASSPTSGQETQYF
>TRBV28|TRBJ2-3
CASSPNSGSKSDTQYF
>TRBV19|TRBJ1-1
CASSIGAGAGEAFF
>TRBV5-1|TRBJ2-1
CASSLDFSGSYNEQFF
>TRBV9|TRBJ2-1
CASSVGLGSYNEQFF
>TRBV5-1|TRBJ2-6
CASSLGTGANVLTF
>TRBV28|TRBJ2-7
CASSSTGQGINEQYF
>TRBV5-4|TRBJ2-1
CASSPTTSGRAAEQFF
>TRBV7-2|TRBJ1-2
CASSRLQGLGYGYTF
>TRBV5-1|TRBJ2-1
CASSPPGQRQFF
>TRBV7-2|TRBJ1-2
CASSWYEDYTF
>TRBV28|TRBJ1-1
CASSFRTPPTEAFF
>TRBV7-2|TRBJ1-1
CASSPPGRQQAEAFF
>TRBV7-9|TRBJ2-2
CASIELTGELFF
>TRBV7-3|TRBJ2-1
CASTPGRGRSESRYNEQFF
>TRBV7-3|TRBJ1-1
CASSSTVNTEAFF
>TRBV28|TRBJ1-5
CASSGRQAWQPQHF
>TRBV5-1|TRBJ2-2
CASSSPLGNSTTGELFF
>TRBV5-4|TRBJ1-4
CASSFGYNEKLFF
>TRBV30|TRBJ1-4
CAWSETEEKLFF
>TRBV6-5|TRBJ2-7
CASSYGRLSYEQYF
>TRBV27|TRBJ2-3
CASSFWVGHTDTQYF
>TRBV2|TRBJ2-1
CASSDNSANNEQFF
>TRBV6-1|TRBJ2-3
CASRTSGLTDTQYF
>TRBV5-3|TRBJ1-2
CARSRAEEDGYGYTF
>TRBV4-1|TRBJ1-5
CASSQDPGTVDQPQHF
>TRBV5-1|TRBJ1-5
CASSPGPGQGNQPQHF
>TRBV10-3|TRBJ2-7
CAISKRGSLEEQYF
>TRBV9|TRBJ2-3
CASSVGASGSNSDTQYF
>TRBV28|TRBJ1-3
CASSFEGSASYF
>TRBV7-2|TRBJ2-2
CASSFFPAGVKVGELFF
>TRBV28|TRBJ2-7
CASSLDSPSTYEQYF
>TRBV11-2|TRBJ1-3
CASSLDRQSSGNTIYF
>TRBV18|TRBJ2-7
CASSLGLGDIYEQYF
>TRBV2|TRBJ1-3
CASSESGNTIYF
>TRBV27|TRBJ1-6
CASSLGRGANSPLHF
>TRBV5-1|TRBJ2-5
CASSLTETQYF
>TRBV4-3|TRBJ1-6
CASSPGWQGRQIYNSPLHF
>TRBV28|TRBJ1-1
CASSLVGSSMNTEAFF
>TRBV19|TRBJ1-1
CASSIGGADTEAFF
>TRBV7-2|TRBJ1-3
CASSLEGNTIYF